This T cell receptor beta chain originates from a study of blood T cell repertoires in COVID-19. Study-level background: Samples representing acute and convalescent COVID-19 were sourced from the United States, Italy and Spain.

Only in-frame clones appear in the TCRdb table, and some are missing; sequencing was by immunoSEQ multiplex PCR. The sample has about 200,000 clones, more than 75% seen once. Trimming removed 0 bases from V and 0 bases from J; junction bases left unmatched: 9. The CDR3 loop spans 19 amino acids. From germline, CDR1 is LGHNA and CDR2 YNFKEQ. J is TRBJ2-3 and V is TRBV4-2; 10 bases align to TRBD2. The source is a man aged 80 or over with acute or convalescent COVID-19. The sequenced sample was peripheral blood. The CDR3 DNA follows: TGTGCCAGCAGCCAAGATAGAGTAGCGGGAGGCGCTAGCACAGATACGCAGTATTTT. Translation: CASSQDRVAGGASTDTQYF.